This section outlines one TCR beta chain sequence together with its context. Its matching antigen is unknown. The read ends 3 residues early relative to the CDR3; the germline J gene fills the gap. This sample is drawn from a study of T cells in women clearing cervical HPV infection. Overall study: Controls were women whose single incident HPV16 infection cleared within 12 months without precancer or cancer. Findings and caveats of the study: Cases carried less TRBV6-7 than controls: approximately 0.1% versus 0.16%. Timing of associations relative to infection is unclear; T-cell subsets were not isolated.

This CDR3 region has 15 residues. Germline CDR1 and CDR2: MNHNS and SASEGT. V was clipped by 3 bases and J by 8 bases, with 16 bases between them. MY09/MY11 PCR detected cervical HPV DNA; dot-blot assigned genotypes. Clones were sequenced by immunoSEQ multiplex PCR, and TCRdb holds only the in-frame ones, with some missing. The sample table includes about 22,000 clones. The origin of this receptor is a woman between 18 and 70 years old with a cervical HPV16 infection that either progressed to CIN3+ or cleared (not recorded which). The rearrangement links TRBV6-1 to TRBJ2-2; D is perhaps TRBD2 (6 bases). Sequenced input: blood buffy coat. The covered CDR3 bases are TGTGCCAGCAGTGATATGCGTCCGGGGGTGGGGGAG. Its translation: CASSDMRPGVGE. The complete CDR3 sequence is CASSDMRPGVGELFF.